This T cell receptor beta chain originates from a study of CD8+ T cells in alopecia areata. Findings of the study overall: Alopecia totalis/universalis scalp especially showed more expanded CD8+ clones than normal scalp.

Extraction and reverse transcription of RNA yielded cDNA as the sequencing template. The assay was immunoSEQ multiplex PCR, and TCRdb's table has in-frame clones only and misses some. The sample carries roughly 30,000 clones, roughly 58% recorded once. In alopecia areata patients, both lesional scalp punch biopsies and peripheral blood were collected. T lymphocytes (CD4+ and CD8+) were sorted from PBMCs. On this clone: The antigen is not known.

Trimming at V came to 2 bases and at J to 1 base, leaving 6 bases not matched to a gene. This CDR3 contains 16 residues. CDR1 is SGHVS and CDR2 is FNYEAQ in the germline V gene. The sequenced sample was NKG2D-high CD8+ T cells sorted from blood. The chain couples TRBV7-6 to TRBJ2-5; TRBD1 matches 8 bases. The TCR sequence derives from a human donor with alopecia areata. This chain's CDR3 is CASSLFPGGPQETQYF. Written as DNA, the CDR3 is TGTGCCAGCAGCTTATTCCCAGGGGGCCCCCAAGAGACCCAGTACTTC.